Sequencing of this T cell receptor (beta chain) was carried out in a study of cytomegalovirus exposure and HLA in healthy donors. Study results and caveats: Researchers reported in a later analysis that common viral pathogens appeared linked to several top clusters. Sequencing artifact likely explains a cluster of highly shared sequence variants.

A note on this clone: Its specificity is not known.

The V gene lost 6 bases and the J gene lost 4 bases, with 22 bases spanning the gap. This CDR3 has 16 amino acids. Germline V gene lookup returns CDR1 SGHAT and CDR2 FQNNGV. PCR was performed using 60 Vbeta and 13 Jbeta primers. Authors' data handling: Unique TCR beta chains numbered approximately 80 million in a later analysis, with around 10 million shared. Sequencing was performed with immunoSEQ multiplex PCR; in TCRdb, only in-frame clones are kept and a portion is missing. V, J and clone size are taken as reported in that table, and D and trimming were inferred from the DNA itself. Of roughly 100,000 clones detected, 79% appear once; the ten largest clones hold about 3.4%.

This rearrangement joins TRBV11-2 to TRBJ2-7, with TRBD2 as a possible D gene (7 bases). The source material was PBMCs. The receptor's source is a woman aged 40 to 50 in good health and CMV-seronegative. The CDR3 DNA follows: TGTGCCAGCAGACAAACTGAACAGGGAGGGACATACGAGCAGTACTTC. Protein: CASRQTEQGGTYEQYF.